This T cell receptor (beta chain) came from a study of identical twins. This clonotype was seen a handful of times. TCRdb fed the 5' RACE reads into MiXCR, producing one record per CDR3 protein. This table holds a few hundred thousand distinct CDR3 sequences, 9% to 10% found once. This CDR3 is 16 amino acids long. The germline V gene encodes CDR1 SGHDT and CDR2 YYEEEE. V was clipped by 2 bases and J by 0 bases, with 14 bases between them. This sample also belongs to another study, concerning yellow fever vaccine responses in identical twins.

The origin of this receptor is a woman between 18 and 30 years old in good health. V and J are TRBV5-6 and TRBJ1-2, with D unresolved. The sample comprised PBMCs. In nucleotides, the CDR3 is TGTGCCAGCAGCTTTGTTCAGGTCCTAGCTAACTATGGCTACACCTTC. Its protein product is CASSFVQVLANYGYTF.